This T cell receptor beta chain was profiled in a study of shared clonotypes between healthy human individuals. Overall study results and limits: Generation of non-shared clonotypes was less probable than generation of clonotypes shared by all four donors.

CD45RO-negative cells were positively selected for CCR7, leaving out terminally differentiated effector memory CD45RA+ cells. Only Caucasian adults living in Nashville, Tennessee served as donors. The table came from immunoSEQ multiplex PCR; TCRdb's copy has only in-frame clones and leaves some out. The data show millions of clones, with more than 85% seen just once and more than 1.5% held by the top ten. Trimming removed 2 bases at V and 4 bases at J, with 8 bases between. Germline V gene data show CDR1 as SGDLS and CDR2 as YYNGEE. The CDR3 is 13 residues long. Points on this clone: Its matching antigen is unknown.

This sequence originates from a man aged 18 to 29 in good health. Some clones in this sample may be carry-over from other donors' samples. V gene TRBV9 combines with J gene TRBJ2-3, with unresolved D. What was sequenced was naive CD8+ T cells from PBMCs. CDR3 sequence (DNA): TGTGCCAGCAGCGTGGGGATAGCAGATACGCAGTATTTT. Its translation: CASSVGIADTQYF.